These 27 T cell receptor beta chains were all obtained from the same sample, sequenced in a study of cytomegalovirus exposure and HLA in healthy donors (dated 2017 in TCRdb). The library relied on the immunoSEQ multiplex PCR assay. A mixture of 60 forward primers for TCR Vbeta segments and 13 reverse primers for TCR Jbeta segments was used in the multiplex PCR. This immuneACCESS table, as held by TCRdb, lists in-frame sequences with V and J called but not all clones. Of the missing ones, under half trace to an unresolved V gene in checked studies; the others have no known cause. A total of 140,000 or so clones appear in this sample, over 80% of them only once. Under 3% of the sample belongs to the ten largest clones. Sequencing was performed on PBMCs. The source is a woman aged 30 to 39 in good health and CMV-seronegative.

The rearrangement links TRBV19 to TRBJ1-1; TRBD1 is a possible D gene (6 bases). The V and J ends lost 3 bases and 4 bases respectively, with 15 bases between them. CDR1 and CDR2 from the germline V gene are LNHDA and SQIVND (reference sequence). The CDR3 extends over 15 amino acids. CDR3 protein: CASSIYPDRTTEAFF. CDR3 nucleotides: TGTGCCAGTAGTATTTATCCGGACAGAACCACTGAAGCTTTCTTT.

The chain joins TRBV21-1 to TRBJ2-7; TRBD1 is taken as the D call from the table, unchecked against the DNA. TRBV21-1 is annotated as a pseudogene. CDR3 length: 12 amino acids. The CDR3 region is CASSCYREEQYF. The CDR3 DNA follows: TGTGCCAGCAGCTGCTACAGGGAAGAGCAGTACTTC.

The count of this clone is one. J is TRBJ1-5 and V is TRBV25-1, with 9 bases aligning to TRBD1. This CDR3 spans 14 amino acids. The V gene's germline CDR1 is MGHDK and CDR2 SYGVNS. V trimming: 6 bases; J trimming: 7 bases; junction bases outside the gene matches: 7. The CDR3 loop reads CASSLGGQGQPQHF. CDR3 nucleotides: TGTGCCAGCAGCCTCGGGGGACAGGGACAGCCCCAGCATTTT.

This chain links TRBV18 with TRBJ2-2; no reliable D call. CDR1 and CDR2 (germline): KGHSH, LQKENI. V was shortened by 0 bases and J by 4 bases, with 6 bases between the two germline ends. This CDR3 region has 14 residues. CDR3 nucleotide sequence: TGTGCCAGCTCACCACCGAGTATCACCGGGGAGCTGTTTTTT. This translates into CASSPPSITGELFF. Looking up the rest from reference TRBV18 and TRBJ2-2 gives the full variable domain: NAGVMQNPRHLVRRRGQEARLRCSPMKGHSHVYWYRQLPEEGLKFMVYLQKENIIDESGMPKERFSAEFPKEGPSILRIQQVVRGDSAAYFCASSPPSITGELFFGEGSRLTVL.

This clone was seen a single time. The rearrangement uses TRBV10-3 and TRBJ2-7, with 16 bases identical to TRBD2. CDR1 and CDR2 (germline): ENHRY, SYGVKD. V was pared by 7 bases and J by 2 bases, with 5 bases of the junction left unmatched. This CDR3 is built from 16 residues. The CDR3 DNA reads TGTGCCATCAACAGCGGGACTAGCGGGGGGGCCTACGAGCAGTACTTC. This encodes CAINSGTSGGAYEQYF.

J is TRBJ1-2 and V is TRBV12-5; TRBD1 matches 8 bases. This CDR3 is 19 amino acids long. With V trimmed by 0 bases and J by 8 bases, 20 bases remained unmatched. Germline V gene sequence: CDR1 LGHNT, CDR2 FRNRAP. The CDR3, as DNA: TGTGCTAGTGGTTTGGTACGGCAGGGGGCCAATCCTTACCCCCTCGGCTACACCTTC. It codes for CASGLVRQGANPYPLGYTF.

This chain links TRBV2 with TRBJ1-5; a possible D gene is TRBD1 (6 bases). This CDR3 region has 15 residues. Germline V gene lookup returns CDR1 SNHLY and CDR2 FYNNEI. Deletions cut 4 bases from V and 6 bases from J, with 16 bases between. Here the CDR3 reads CASSAQGSVGQPQHF. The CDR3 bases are TGTGCCAGCAGTGCACAGGGCTCGGTGGGTCAGCCCCAGCATTTT.

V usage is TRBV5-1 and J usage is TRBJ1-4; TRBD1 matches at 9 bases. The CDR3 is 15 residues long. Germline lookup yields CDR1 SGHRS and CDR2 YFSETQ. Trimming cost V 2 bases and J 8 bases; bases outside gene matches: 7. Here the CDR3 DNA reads TGCGCCAGCAGCTTTTCAGGGACAGGGTACGAAAAACTGTTTTTT. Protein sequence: CASSFSGTGYEKLFF.

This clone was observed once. CDR3 in amino acids: CASSLGGQGVDTQYF. As DNA, the CDR3 is TGCGCCAGCAGCCTGGGGGGACAGGGGGTAGATACGCAGTATTTT. This chain links TRBV5-1 with TRBJ2-3, with 11 bases fitting TRBD1. The CDR3 is made up of 15 amino acids. Trimming took 4 bases from V and 5 from J; bases not matched to a gene: 6. CDR1 and CDR2 from the germline V gene are SGHRS and YFSETQ. Filled out from reference TRBV5-1 and TRBJ2-3, the complete variable domain reads KAGVTQTPRYLIKTRGQQVTLSCSPISGHRSVSWYQQTPGQGLQFLFEYFSETQRNKGNFPGRFSGRQFSNSRSEMNVSTLELGDSALYLCASSLGGQGVDTQYFGPGTRLTVL.

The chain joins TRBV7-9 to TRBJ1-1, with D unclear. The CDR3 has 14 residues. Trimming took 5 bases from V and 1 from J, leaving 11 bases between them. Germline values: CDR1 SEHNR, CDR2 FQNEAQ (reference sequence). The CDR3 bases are TGTGCCAGCAGCCGAGGGAATAAGAACACTGAAGCTTTCTTT. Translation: CASSRGNKNTEAFF.

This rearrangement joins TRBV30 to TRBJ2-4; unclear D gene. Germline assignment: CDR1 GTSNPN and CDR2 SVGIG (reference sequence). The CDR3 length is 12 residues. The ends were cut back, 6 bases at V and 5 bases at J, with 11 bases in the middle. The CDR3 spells CACGQAQNIQYF. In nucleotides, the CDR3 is TGTGCCTGTGGGCAGGCCCAAAACATTCAGTACTTC.

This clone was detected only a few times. CDR3 nucleotide sequence: TGTGCCAGCAGTGAAGGTCTTTTTGGCTACACCTTC. Protein: CASSEGLFGYTF. The rearrangement joins TRBV6-1 to TRBJ1-2; the D is unclear. Germline assignment: CDR1 MNHNS and CDR2 SASEGT. This CDR3 contains 12 residues. Deletions cut 1 base from V and 7 bases from J, with 7 bases between.

CDR3 nucleotides: TGTGCCAGCAGCTTCCTAGGACAGGGGACTAATGAAAAACTGTTTTTT. This gives the protein CASSFLGQGTNEKLFF. The chain links TRBV7-9 to TRBJ1-4; 9 positions agree with TRBD1. Trimming removed 3 bases from V and 2 bases from J; junction bases left unmatched: 4. Germline-derived CDR1 and CDR2 are SEHNR and FQNEAQ (reference sequence). The CDR3 spans 16 residues.

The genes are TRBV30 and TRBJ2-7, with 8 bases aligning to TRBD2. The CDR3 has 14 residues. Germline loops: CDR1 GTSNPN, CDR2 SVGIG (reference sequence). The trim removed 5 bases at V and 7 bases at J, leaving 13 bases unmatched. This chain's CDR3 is CAWAPRAGGGEQYF. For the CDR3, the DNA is TGTGCCTGGGCCCCCCGGGCGGGAGGAGGGGAGCAGTACTTC. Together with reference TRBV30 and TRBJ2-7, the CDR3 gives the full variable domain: SQTIHQWPATLVQPVGSPLSLECTVEGTSNPNLYWYRQAAGRGLQLLFYSVGIGQISSEVPQNLSASRPQDRQFILSSKKLLLSDSGFYLCAWAPRAGGGEQYFGPGTRLTVT.

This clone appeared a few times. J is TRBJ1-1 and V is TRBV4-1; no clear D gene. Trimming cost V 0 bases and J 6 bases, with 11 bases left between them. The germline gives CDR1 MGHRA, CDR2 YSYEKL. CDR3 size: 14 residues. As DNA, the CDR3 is TGCGCCAGCAGCCAAGATTGGATCCAGGCTGAAGCTTTCTTT. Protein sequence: CASSQDWIQAEAFF.

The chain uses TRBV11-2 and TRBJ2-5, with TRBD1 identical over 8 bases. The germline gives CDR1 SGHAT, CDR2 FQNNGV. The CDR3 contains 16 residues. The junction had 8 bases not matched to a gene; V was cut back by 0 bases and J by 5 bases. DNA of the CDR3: TGTGCCAGCAGCTTAGAGTGGGACAGGCGTGGCGAGACCCAGTACTTC. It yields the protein CASSLEWDRRGETQYF.

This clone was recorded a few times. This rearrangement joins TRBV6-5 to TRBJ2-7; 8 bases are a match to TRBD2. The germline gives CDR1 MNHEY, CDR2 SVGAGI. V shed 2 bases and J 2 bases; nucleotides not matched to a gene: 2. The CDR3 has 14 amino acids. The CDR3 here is CASSYSGGTYEQYF. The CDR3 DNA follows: TGTGCCAGCAGTTACAGCGGGGGTACCTACGAGCAGTACTTC.

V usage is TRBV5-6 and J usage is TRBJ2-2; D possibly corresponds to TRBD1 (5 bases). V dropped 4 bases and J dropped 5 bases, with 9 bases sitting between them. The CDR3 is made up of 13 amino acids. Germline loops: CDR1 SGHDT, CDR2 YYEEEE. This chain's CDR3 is CASSPTGTGELFF. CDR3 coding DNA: TGTGCCAGCAGCCCTACAGGAACCGGGGAGCTGTTTTTT.

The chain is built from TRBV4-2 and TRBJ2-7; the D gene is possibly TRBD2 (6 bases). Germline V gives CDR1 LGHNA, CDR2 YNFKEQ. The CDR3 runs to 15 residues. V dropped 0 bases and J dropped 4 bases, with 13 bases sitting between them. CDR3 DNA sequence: TGTGCCAGCAGCCAAGATTACTCTAGCGAATACGAGCAGTACTTC. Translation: CASSQDYSSEYEQYF.

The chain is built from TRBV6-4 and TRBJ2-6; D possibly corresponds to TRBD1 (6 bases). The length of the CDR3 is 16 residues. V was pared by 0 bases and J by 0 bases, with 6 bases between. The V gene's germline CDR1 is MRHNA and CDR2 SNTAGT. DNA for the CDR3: TGTGCCAGCAGTGACTCGGGACACTCTGGGGCCAACGTCCTGACTTTC. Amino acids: CASSDSGHSGANVLTF.

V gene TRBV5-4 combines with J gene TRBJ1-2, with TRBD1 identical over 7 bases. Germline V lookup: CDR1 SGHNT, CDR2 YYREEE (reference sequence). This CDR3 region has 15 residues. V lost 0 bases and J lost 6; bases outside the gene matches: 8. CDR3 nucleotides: TGTGCCAGCAGCTTGGATGGCAGGGGGGAGGATGGCTACACCTTC. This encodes CASSLDGRGEDGYTF.

The CDR3 DNA follows: TGTGCCAGCAGCAATCGCCAGGGCGGGGGCTCTGGAAACACCATATATTTT. Translating gives CASSNRQGGGSGNTIYF. The V and J genes are TRBV5-5 and TRBJ1-3; perhaps TRBD1 as D (5 bases). V gave up 4 bases and J gave up 0 bases, with 17 bases separating them. The length of the CDR3 is 17 residues. Per the germline V gene, CDR1 is SGHKS and CDR2 is YYEKEE (reference sequence).

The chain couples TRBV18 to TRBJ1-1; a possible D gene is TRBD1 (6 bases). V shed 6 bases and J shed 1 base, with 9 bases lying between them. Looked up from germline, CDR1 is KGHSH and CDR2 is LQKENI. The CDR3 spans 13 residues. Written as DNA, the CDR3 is TGTGCCAGCTCCGGACAGAGGAACACTGAAGCTTTCTTT. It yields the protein CASSGQRNTEAFF.

CDR3 sequence reads: CASSGRGLFGYTF. CDR3 nucleotides: TGTGCCAGCAGCGGCCGGGGACTTTTTGGCTACACCTTC. The V and J genes are TRBV7-8 and TRBJ1-2, with D possibly TRBD1 on 5 matching bases. Germline V gives CDR1 SGHVS, CDR2 FQNEAQ. Deletions cut 5 bases from V and 7 bases from J, with 14 bases between. CDR3 length: 13 amino acids.

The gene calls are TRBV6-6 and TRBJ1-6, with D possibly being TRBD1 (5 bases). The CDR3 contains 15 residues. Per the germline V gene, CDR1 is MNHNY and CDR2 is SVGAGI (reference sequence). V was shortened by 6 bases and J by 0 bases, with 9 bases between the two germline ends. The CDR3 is CASRDTSSYNSPLHF. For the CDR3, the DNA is TGTGCCAGCAGGGACACGAGCTCCTATAATTCACCCCTCCACTTT.

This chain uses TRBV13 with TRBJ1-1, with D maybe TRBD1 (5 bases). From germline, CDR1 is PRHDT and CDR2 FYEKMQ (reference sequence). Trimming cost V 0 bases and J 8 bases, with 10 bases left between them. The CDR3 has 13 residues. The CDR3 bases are TGTGCCAGCAGCTTAGGAGGGGTTAGGGAAGCTTTCTTT. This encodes CASSLGGVREAFF.

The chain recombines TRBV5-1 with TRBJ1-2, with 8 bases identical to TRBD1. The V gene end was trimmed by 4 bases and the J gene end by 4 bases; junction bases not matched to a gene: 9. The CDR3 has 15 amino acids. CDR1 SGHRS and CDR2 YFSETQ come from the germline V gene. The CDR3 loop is CASSPRQGRGYGYTF. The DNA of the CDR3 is TGCGCCAGCAGCCCCAGACAGGGGCGCGGCTATGGCTACACCTTC.